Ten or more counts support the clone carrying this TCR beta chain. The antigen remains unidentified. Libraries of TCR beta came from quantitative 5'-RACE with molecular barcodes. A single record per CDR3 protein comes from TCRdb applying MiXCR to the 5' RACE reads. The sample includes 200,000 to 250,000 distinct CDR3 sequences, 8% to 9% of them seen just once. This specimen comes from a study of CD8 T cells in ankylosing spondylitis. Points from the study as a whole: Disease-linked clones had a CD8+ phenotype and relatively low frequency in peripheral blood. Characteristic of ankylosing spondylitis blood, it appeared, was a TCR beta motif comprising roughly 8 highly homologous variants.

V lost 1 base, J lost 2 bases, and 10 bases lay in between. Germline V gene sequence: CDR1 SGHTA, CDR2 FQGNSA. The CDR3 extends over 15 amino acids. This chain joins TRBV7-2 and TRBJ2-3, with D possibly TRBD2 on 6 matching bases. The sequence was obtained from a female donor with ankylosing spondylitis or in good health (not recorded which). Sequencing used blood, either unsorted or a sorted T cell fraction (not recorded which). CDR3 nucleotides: TGTGCCAGCAGCTTAGTAGCGGCGTACACAGATACGCAGTATTTT. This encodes CASSLVAAYTDTQYF.